These T cell receptor beta chains were read from a single sample in a study of blood T cells in healthy people across ages. TCRdb analysed the 5' RACE reads with MiXCR anew, one entry per CDR3 protein. The sample carries about 700,000 distinct CDR3 sequences, approximately 31% recorded once. Sequenced input: blood. The source is an elderly woman in good health. Each CDR3 is given with its conserved first and last residue. A D gene is named only where the DNA matches it firmly. Only some rows state a clone size, as once, few, many or a class for expanded clones.

v_gene: TRBV25-1
j_gene: TRBJ2-2
abundance: .
d_gene: .
CDR3aa: CASSELGANTGELFF
CDR3nt: TGTGCCAGCAGTGAATTAGGCGCGAACACCGGGGAGCTGTTTTTT

v_gene: TRBV12-3/TRBV12-4
j_gene: TRBJ2-1
abundance: .
d_gene: .
CDR3aa: CASSLNGRRIYNEQFF
CDR3nt: TGTGCCAGCAGTTTAAACGGGAGACGTATTTACAATGAGCAGTTCTTC

v_gene: TRBV27
j_gene: TRBJ2-7
abundance: many
d_gene: TRBD1
CDR3aa: CASSAPGQSSYEQYF
CDR3nt: TGTGCCAGCAGTGCGCCGGGACAGAGCTCCTACGAGCAGTACTTC

v_gene: TRBV6-5
j_gene: TRBJ1-1
abundance: few
d_gene: .
CDR3aa: CASSSLGLAAEAFF
CDR3nt: TGTGCCAGCAGTTCGCTCGGTTTGGCAGCCGAAGCTTTCTTT

v_gene: TRBV7-2
j_gene: TRBJ2-4
abundance: .
d_gene: .
CDR3aa: CASSLGADTGIQYF
CDR3nt: TGTGCCAGCAGCTTAGGTGCCGACACAGGCATTCAGTACTTC

v_gene: TRBV2
j_gene: TRBJ1-1
abundance: few
d_gene: .
CDR3aa: CASSEAQVTEAFF
CDR3nt: TGTGCCAGCAGTGAAGCTCAGGTCACTGAAGCTTTCTTT

v_gene: TRBV7-9
j_gene: TRBJ2-5
abundance: many
d_gene: .
CDR3aa: CASSLVDGQETQYF
CDR3nt: TGTGCCAGCAGCTTAGTGGACGGACAAGAGACCCAGTACTTC

v_gene: TRBV6-1
j_gene: TRBJ2-3
abundance: once
d_gene: TRBD2
CDR3aa: CASSVDEGGGATDTQYF
CDR3nt: TGTGCCAGCAGCGTAGACGAAGGCGGGGGGGCCACAGATACGCAGTATTTT

v_gene: TRBV29-1
j_gene: TRBJ1-2
abundance: many
d_gene: TRBD1
CDR3aa: CSVERQGAFNYGYTF
CDR3nt: TGCAGCGTAGAGAGGCAGGGGGCTTTCAACTATGGCTACACCTTC

v_gene: TRBV6-6
j_gene: TRBJ2-5
abundance: .
d_gene: TRBD2
CDR3aa: CASRPTSGGRKTQYF
CDR3nt: TGTGCCAGCAGGCCTACTAGCGGGGGGCGCAAAACCCAGTACTTC

v_gene: TRBV7-2
j_gene: TRBJ2-5
abundance: .
d_gene: .
CDR3aa: CASSPTPGETQYF
CDR3nt: TGTGCCAGCAGCCCGACCCCCGGAGAGACCCAGTACTTC

v_gene: TRBV6-5
j_gene: TRBJ2-1
abundance: many
d_gene: .
CDR3aa: CASSYDPIGEQFF
CDR3nt: TGTGCCAGCAGTTACGACCCTATAGGTGAGCAGTTCTTC

v_gene: TRBV6-6
j_gene: TRBJ2-1
abundance: .
d_gene: .
CDR3aa: CASSPRGEHEQFF
CDR3nt: TGTGCCAGCAGCCCCAGGGGGGAACATGAGCAGTTCTTC

v_gene: TRBV15
j_gene: TRBJ2-3
abundance: .
d_gene: .
CDR3aa: CATSRDFGQFTDTQYF
CDR3nt: TGTGCCACCAGCAGAGATTTCGGACAGTTCACAGATACGCAGTATTTT

v_gene: TRBV28
j_gene: TRBJ2-7
abundance: many
d_gene: .
CDR3aa: CASSNLEQYF
CDR3nt: TGTGCCAGCAGTAATCTCGAGCAGTACTTC

v_gene: TRBV30
j_gene: TRBJ2-7
abundance: .
d_gene: .
CDR3aa: CAWSKDPYEQYF
CDR3nt: TGTGCCTGGAGTAAGGACCCCTACGAGCAGTACTTC

v_gene: TRBV7-2
j_gene: TRBJ2-7
abundance: .
d_gene: TRBD1
CDR3aa: CASSSQGTGGYEQYF
CDR3nt: TGTGCCAGCAGCTCACAGGGGACAGGCGGCTACGAGCAGTACTTC

v_gene: TRBV28
j_gene: TRBJ2-7
abundance: .
d_gene: TRBD1
CDR3aa: CASLRQGWYEQYF
CDR3nt: TGTGCCAGCTTAAGACAGGGGTGGTACGAGCAGTACTTC

v_gene: TRBV27
j_gene: TRBJ2-4
abundance: many
d_gene: TRBD1
CDR3aa: CASSLRAGTGKNIQYF
CDR3nt: TGTGCCAGCAGTTTACGCGCCGGGACAGGCAAAAACATTCAGTACTTC

v_gene: TRBV3-1
j_gene: TRBJ2-5
abundance: .
d_gene: .
CDR3aa: CASSRRLRGTYNEQYF
CDR3nt: TGTGCCAGCAGCCGCCGCTTACGGGGCACCTACAATGAGCAGTACTTC

v_gene: TRBV29-1
j_gene: TRBJ1-5
abundance: many
d_gene: .
CDR3aa: CSVAQGNQPQHF
CDR3nt: TGCAGCGTTGCTCAGGGGAATCAGCCCCAGCATTTT

v_gene: TRBV4-2
j_gene: TRBJ2-3
abundance: many
d_gene: .
CDR3aa: CASSQEGRTATDTQYF
CDR3nt: TGTGCCAGCAGCCAAGAAGGAAGGACGGCGACAGATACGCAGTATTTT

v_gene: TRBV7-9
j_gene: TRBJ1-1
abundance: many
d_gene: .
CDR3aa: CASSSINTEAFF
CDR3nt: TGTGCCAGCAGCTCCATCAACACTGAAGCTTTCTTT

v_gene: TRBV20-1
j_gene: TRBJ1-6
abundance: many
d_gene: .
CDR3aa: CSAQTGLGKIGNSPLHF
CDR3nt: TGCAGTGCCCAGACAGGCCTCGGTAAAATAGGGAATTCACCCCTCCACTTT

v_gene: TRBV20-1
j_gene: TRBJ2-3
abundance: many
d_gene: .
CDR3aa: CSARHKGGAAQYF
CDR3nt: TGCAGTGCTAGACATAAAGGGGGAGCGGCGCAGTATTTT

v_gene: TRBV6-2/TRBV6-3
j_gene: TRBJ1-1
abundance: many
d_gene: .
CDR3aa: CAGDMGLNTEAFF
CDR3nt: TGTGCCGGGGACATGGGACTGAACACTGAAGCTTTCTTT

v_gene: TRBV7-8
j_gene: TRBJ1-5
abundance: many
d_gene: .
CDR3aa: CASSLGGNIQPQHF
CDR3nt: TGTGCCAGCAGCTTAGGTGGGAATATTCAGCCCCAGCATTTT

v_gene: TRBV21-1
j_gene: TRBJ2-7
abundance: .
d_gene: .
CDR3aa: CARRQVPGQMNEQYF
CDR3nt: TGTGCCAGGCGTCAAGTACCGGGACAGATGAACGAGCAGTACTTC

v_gene: TRBV12-3/TRBV12-4
j_gene: TRBJ1-1
abundance: .
d_gene: .
CDR3aa: CASSLGFRVLTEAFF
CDR3nt: TGTGCCAGCAGTTTAGGTTTTAGGGTTTTAACTGAAGCTTTCTTT

v_gene: TRBV6-2/TRBV6-3
j_gene: TRBJ1-4
abundance: few
d_gene: .
CDR3aa: CASSYSREKLFF
CDR3nt: TGTGCCAGCAGTTACTCGAGGGAAAAACTGTTTTTT

v_gene: TRBV7-3
j_gene: TRBJ2-1
abundance: many
d_gene: .
CDR3aa: CASSSLNSNEQFF
CDR3nt: TGTGCCAGCAGCTCCCTTAACTCAAATGAGCAGTTCTTC

v_gene: TRBV7-9
j_gene: TRBJ1-4
abundance: .
d_gene: .
CDR3aa: CASSLAGRGREKLFF
CDR3nt: TGTGCCAGCAGCTTAGCGGGCAGGGGACGTGAAAAACTGTTTTTT

v_gene: TRBV18
j_gene: TRBJ1-5
abundance: .
d_gene: TRBD1
CDR3aa: CASSPFDRGDQPLHF
CDR3nt: TGTGCCAGCTCACCATTTGACAGGGGCGATCAGCCCCTGCATTTT

v_gene: TRBV11-2
j_gene: TRBJ1-2
abundance: few
d_gene: TRBD1
CDR3aa: CASSLRRTGNYGYTF
CDR3nt: TGTGCCAGCAGCTTAAGGCGGACAGGGAACTATGGCTACACCTTC

v_gene: TRBV6-2/TRBV6-3
j_gene: TRBJ2-5
abundance: .
d_gene: TRBD2
CDR3aa: CASSAAGVIGLETQYF
CDR3nt: TGTGCCAGCAGTGCGGCGGGAGTCATAGGTTTGGAGACCCAGTACTTC

v_gene: TRBV4-1
j_gene: TRBJ2-1
abundance: .
d_gene: TRBD2
CDR3aa: CAGSQGGGSSYEQFF
CDR3nt: TGCGCCGGCAGCCAAGGCGGGGGGAGCTCCTACGAGCAGTTCTTC

v_gene: TRBV7-2
j_gene: TRBJ1-1
abundance: .
d_gene: .
CDR3aa: CASSLGARTSTEAFF
CDR3nt: TGTGCCAGCAGCTTAGGGGCCAGGACTTCCACTGAAGCTTTCTTT

v_gene: TRBV4-1
j_gene: TRBJ2-3
abundance: many
d_gene: TRBD1
CDR3aa: CASSQVQGVSATDTQYF
CDR3nt: TGCGCCAGCAGCCAAGTCCAGGGGGTCAGCGCGACAGATACGCAGTATTTT

v_gene: TRBV2
j_gene: TRBJ1-4
abundance: few
d_gene: .
CDR3aa: CASSEGSLLFF
CDR3nt: TGTGCCAGCAGTGAAGGGAGCCTACTGTTTTTT

v_gene: TRBV10-3
j_gene: TRBJ2-2
abundance: .
d_gene: .
CDR3aa: CAIPGQTNTGELFF
CDR3nt: TGTGCCATCCCGGGACAAACGAACACCGGGGAGCTGTTTTTT

v_gene: TRBV19
j_gene: TRBJ2-6
abundance: few
d_gene: .
CDR3aa: CASSIDVGANVLTF
CDR3nt: TGTGCCAGTAGTATAGATGTTGGGGCCAACGTCCTGACTTTC

v_gene: TRBV9
j_gene: TRBJ2-7
abundance: many
d_gene: TRBD2
CDR3aa: CASSVSGLGAYEQYF
CDR3nt: TGTGCCAGCAGCGTGTCGGGACTAGGGGCCTACGAGCAGTACTTC

v_gene: TRBV12-3/TRBV12-4
j_gene: TRBJ1-1
abundance: .
d_gene: .
CDR3aa: CASSFSWGTDTEAFF
CDR3nt: TGTGCCAGCAGTTTCAGTTGGGGGACGGACACTGAAGCTTTCTTT

v_gene: TRBV6-1
j_gene: TRBJ2-1
abundance: many
d_gene: TRBD2
CDR3aa: CASSERGGNEQFF
CDR3nt: TGTGCCAGCAGTGAGCGGGGGGGCAACGAGCAGTTCTTC

v_gene: TRBV9
j_gene: TRBJ1-1
abundance: few
d_gene: .
CDR3aa: CASSVGTGMNTEAFF
CDR3nt: TGTGCCAGCAGCGTAGGTACAGGGATGAACACTGAAGCTTTCTTT

v_gene: TRBV11-2
j_gene: TRBJ2-2
abundance: few
d_gene: .
CDR3aa: CASSFKRTGELFF
CDR3nt: TGTGCCAGCAGTTTCAAGCGGACCGGGGAGCTGTTTTTT

v_gene: TRBV9
j_gene: TRBJ2-1
abundance: many
d_gene: .
CDR3aa: CASSLGTPLNEQFF
CDR3nt: TGTGCCAGCAGCCTAGGGACCCCCCTGAATGAGCAGTTCTTC

v_gene: TRBV20-1
j_gene: TRBJ2-1
abundance: .
d_gene: TRBD2
CDR3aa: CSAVTSANYNEQFF
CDR3nt: TGCAGTGCTGTGACTAGCGCGAACTACAATGAGCAGTTCTTC

v_gene: TRBV13
j_gene: TRBJ2-3
abundance: many
d_gene: TRBD2
CDR3aa: CASSRGLAGGADTQYF
CDR3nt: TGTGCCAGCAGCCGTGGACTAGCGGGGGGGGCAGATACGCAGTATTTT

v_gene: TRBV7-2
j_gene: TRBJ2-5
abundance: many
d_gene: TRBD2
CDR3aa: CASNNRRASGEETQYF
CDR3nt: TGTGCCAGCAACAATAGGCGGGCTAGCGGGGAAGAGACCCAGTACTTC

v_gene: TRBV6-1
j_gene: TRBJ1-5
abundance: .
d_gene: .
CDR3aa: CASSEIMTQHF
CDR3nt: TGTGCCAGCAGTGAAATTATGACTCAGCATTTT

v_gene: TRBV27
j_gene: TRBJ2-3
abundance: many
d_gene: .
CDR3aa: CASRTEDTQYF
CDR3nt: TGTGCCAGCAGAACGGAAGATACGCAGTATTTT

v_gene: TRBV12-3/TRBV12-4
j_gene: TRBJ2-7
abundance: .
d_gene: TRBD1
CDR3aa: CASRPDRVPEQYF
CDR3nt: TGTGCCAGCAGACCCGACAGGGTCCCCGAGCAGTACTTC

v_gene: TRBV20-1
j_gene: TRBJ2-5
abundance: many
d_gene: TRBD2
CDR3aa: CSVEGLAGGPTKTQYF
CDR3nt: TGCAGTGTCGAGGGACTAGCGGGGGGGCCGACTAAGACCCAGTACTTC